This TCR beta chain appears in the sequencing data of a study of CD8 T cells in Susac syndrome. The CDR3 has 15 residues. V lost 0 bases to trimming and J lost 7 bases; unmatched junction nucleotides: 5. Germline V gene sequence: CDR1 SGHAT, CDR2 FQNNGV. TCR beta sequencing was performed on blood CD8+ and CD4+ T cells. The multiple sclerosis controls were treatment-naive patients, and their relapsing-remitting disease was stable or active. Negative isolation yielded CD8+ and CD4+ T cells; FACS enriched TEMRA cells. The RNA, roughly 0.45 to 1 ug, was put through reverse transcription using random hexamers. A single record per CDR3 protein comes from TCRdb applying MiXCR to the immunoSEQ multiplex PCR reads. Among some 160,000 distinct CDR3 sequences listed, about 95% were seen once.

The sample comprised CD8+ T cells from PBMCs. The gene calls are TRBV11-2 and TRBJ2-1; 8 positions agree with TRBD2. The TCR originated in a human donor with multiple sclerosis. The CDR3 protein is CASSLEAGVGNEQFF. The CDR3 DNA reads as TGTGCCAGCAGCTTAGAAGCGGGAGTTGGTAATGAGCAGTTCTTC.